This T cell receptor (beta chain) originates from a study of post-analysis software for immune sequencing data. Findings and limits, study-wide: Patients had higher frequencies than controls of roughly five TRBV segments, including TRBV5-6, TRBV5-1 and TRBV20-1.

Prepared libraries of TCR beta cDNA carried unique molecular identifiers. TCRdb called the PCR reads again in MiXCR, with one record for every CDR3 protein. The data hold about half a million distinct CDR3 sequences, with 30% to 40% observed a single time. Concerning this clonotype: Its antigen is not identified.

This CDR3 is 15 amino acids long. J lost 2 bases, V lost 5 bases, and 7 bases had no gene match. The germline gives CDR1 SEHNR, CDR2 FQNEAQ (reference sequence). The source is a girl aged 2-17 years with multiple sclerosis. The chain employs TRBV7-9 and TRBJ2-3, with 7 bases lining up with TRBD2. Sequencing was performed on blood. The CDR3 region has the DNA TGTGCCAGCAGCCCAGCGGGGACGAACACAGATACGCAGTATTTT. Encoded protein: CASSPAGTNTDTQYF.